Sequencing of this T cell receptor (beta chain) was carried out in a study of beta chain features in type 1 diabetes. As for the study in general: On cell yields, gender and age, patients and healthy donors were similar.

Sorting produced populations that all topped 95% purity. What was sequenced were expressed TCRB transcripts, since all of the isolated RNA had been reverse transcribed. Method: immunoSEQ multiplex PCR; TCRdb's copy keeps in-frame clones and lacks some. Here the sample spans around 190,000 clones, less than 15% being singletons. This clone occurred many times. Its antigen is as yet unknown. CDR3 length: 18 amino acids. J was trimmed by 3 bases and V by 4 bases; bases with no gene match: 14. Germline CDR1 reads SGHRS; CDR2 reads YFSETQ. General study results and limits: For patients, the naive, central memory and Treg TCRB repertoires appeared more alike than for healthy donors.

This chain joins TRBV5-1 and TRBJ1-1; 11 nucleotides agree with TRBD1. Sequenced input: central memory CD4+ T cells from blood. This receptor was identified in a woman in her late teens or twenties in good health. Here the CDR3 DNA reads TGCGCCAGCAGCGCCAGGACAGGGGGCGCGGCCGTACACACTGAAGCTTTCTTT. It yields the protein CASSARTGGAAVHTEAFF.